The clone carrying this T cell receptor (beta chain) showed up just once. Its cognate antigen is unknown. Extraction of RNA preceded its reverse transcription into cDNA, which served as the sequencing template. The method was immunoSEQ multiplex PCR; TCRdb's version includes in-frame clones alone and lacks a portion of them. The table includes fewer than 200,000 clones, just under 60% detected once. Specimens obtained from alopecia areata patients comprised lesional scalp punch biopsies and peripheral blood. V was pared by 5 bases and J by 8 bases, with 15 bases between. Germline lookup yields CDR1 LNHDA and CDR2 SQIVND (reference sequence). The CDR3 is made up of 13 amino acids. The record originates from a study of CD8+ T cells in alopecia areata. Study background: A regimen of oral tofacitinib, 5 to 10 mg twice daily, was given to treated patients. Study-level points and caveats: Elevated clonality characterized lesional scalp relative to normal scalp, particularly in alopecia totalis/universalis. Scalp samples also yield sequences from resident alphabeta T cells of normal skin.

This TCR was recovered from a human donor with alopecia areata. This chain connects TRBV19 to TRBJ1-2; D gene ambiguous. The source was CD4+ T cells sorted from blood, collected at week 0. CDR3 protein: CASSPLVQGGYTF. The CDR3 bases are TGTGCCAGTAGTCCCCTGGTTCAAGGAGGCTACACCTTC.